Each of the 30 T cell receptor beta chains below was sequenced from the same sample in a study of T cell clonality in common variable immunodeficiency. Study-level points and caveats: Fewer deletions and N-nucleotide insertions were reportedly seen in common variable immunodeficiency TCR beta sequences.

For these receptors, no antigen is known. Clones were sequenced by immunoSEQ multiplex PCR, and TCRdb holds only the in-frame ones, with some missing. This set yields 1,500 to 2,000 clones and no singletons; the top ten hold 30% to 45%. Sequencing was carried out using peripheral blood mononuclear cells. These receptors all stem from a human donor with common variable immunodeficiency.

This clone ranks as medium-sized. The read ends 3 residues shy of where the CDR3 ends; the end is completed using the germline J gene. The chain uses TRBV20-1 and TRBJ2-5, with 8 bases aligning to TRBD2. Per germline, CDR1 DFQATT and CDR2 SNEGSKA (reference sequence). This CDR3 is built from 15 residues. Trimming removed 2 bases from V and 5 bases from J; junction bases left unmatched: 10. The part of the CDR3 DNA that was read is TGCAGTGCTAGATCACCGGGGGGGCCTTCGGAGACC. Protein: CSARSPGGPSET. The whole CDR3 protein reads CSARSPGGPSETQYF.

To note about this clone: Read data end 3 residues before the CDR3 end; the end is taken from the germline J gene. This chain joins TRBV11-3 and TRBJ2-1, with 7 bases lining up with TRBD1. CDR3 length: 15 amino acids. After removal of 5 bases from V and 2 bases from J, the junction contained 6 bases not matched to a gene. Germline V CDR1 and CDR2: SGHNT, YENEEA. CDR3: CASSPPGQPYNEQFF. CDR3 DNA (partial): TGTGCCAGCAGCCCCCCGGGACAGCCCTACAATGAG.

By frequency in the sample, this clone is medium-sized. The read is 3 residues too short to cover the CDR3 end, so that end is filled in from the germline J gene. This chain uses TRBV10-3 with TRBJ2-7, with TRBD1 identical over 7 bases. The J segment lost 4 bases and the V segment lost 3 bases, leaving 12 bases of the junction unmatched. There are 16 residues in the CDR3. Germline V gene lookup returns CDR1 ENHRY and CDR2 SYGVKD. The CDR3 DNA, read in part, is TGTGCCATCAGTGATTCAACGACAGGGATAATTTACGAG. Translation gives CAISDSTTGIIYE. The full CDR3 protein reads CAISDSTTGIIYEQYF.

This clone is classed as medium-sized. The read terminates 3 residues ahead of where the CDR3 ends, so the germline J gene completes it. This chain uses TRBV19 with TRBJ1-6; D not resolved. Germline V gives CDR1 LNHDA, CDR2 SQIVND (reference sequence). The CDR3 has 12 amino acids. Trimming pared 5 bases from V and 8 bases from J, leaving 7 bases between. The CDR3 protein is CASSPRDSPLHF. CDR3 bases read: TGTGCCAGTAGTCCCCGGGATTCACCC.

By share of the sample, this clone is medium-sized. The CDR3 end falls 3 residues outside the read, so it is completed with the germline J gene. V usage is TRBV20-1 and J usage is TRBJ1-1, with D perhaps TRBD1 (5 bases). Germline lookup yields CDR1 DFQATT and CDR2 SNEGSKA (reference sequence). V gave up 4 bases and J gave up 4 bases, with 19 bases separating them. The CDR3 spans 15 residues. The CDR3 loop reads CSANVLAGTGTEAFF. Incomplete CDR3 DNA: TGCAGTGCTAACGTATTGGCGGGGACGGGCACTGAA.

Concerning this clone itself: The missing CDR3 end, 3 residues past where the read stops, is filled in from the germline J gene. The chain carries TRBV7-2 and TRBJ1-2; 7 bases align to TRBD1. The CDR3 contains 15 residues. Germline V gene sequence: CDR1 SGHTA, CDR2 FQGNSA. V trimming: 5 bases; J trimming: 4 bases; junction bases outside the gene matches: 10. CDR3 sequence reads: CASSPRGDRTYGYTF. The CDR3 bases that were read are TGTGCCAGCAGCCCTAGGGGGGACAGAACCTATGGC.

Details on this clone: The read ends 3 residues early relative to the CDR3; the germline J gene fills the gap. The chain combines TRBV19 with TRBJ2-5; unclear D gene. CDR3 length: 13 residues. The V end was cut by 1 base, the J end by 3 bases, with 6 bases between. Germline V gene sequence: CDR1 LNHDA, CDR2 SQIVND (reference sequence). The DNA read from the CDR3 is TGTGCCAGTAGTATAGGGCAGGAAGAGACC. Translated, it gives CASSIGQEET. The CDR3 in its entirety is CASSIGQEETQYF.

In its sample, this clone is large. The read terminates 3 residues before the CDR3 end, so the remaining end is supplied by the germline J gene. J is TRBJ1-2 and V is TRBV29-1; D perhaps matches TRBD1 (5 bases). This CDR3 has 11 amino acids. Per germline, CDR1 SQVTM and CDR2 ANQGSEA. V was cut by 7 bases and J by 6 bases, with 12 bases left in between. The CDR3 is CSGQTSDGYTF. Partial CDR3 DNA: TGCAGCGGACAGACATCCGATGGC. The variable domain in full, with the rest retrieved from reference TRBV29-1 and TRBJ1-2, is SAVISQKPSRDICQRGTSLTIQCQVDSQVTMMFWYRQQPGQSLTLIATANQGSEATYESGFVIDKFPISRPNLTFSTLTVSNMSPEDSSIYLCSGQTSDGYTFGSGTRLTVV.

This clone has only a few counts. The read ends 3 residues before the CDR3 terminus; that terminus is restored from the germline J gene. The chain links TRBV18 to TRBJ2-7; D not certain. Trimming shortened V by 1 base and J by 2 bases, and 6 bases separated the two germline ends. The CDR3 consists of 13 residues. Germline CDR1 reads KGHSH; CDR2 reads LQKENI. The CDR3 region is CASSPRQAYEQYF. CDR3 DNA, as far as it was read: TGTGCCAGCTCACCACGGCAGGCCTACGAG.

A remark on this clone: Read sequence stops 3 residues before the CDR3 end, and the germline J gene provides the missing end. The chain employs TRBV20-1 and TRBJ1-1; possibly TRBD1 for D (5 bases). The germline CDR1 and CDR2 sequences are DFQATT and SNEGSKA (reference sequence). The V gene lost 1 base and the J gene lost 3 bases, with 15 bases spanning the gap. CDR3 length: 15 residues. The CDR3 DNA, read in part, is TGCAGTGCTAGAGGTGTTGGCGGGGCCGACACTGAA. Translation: CSARGVGGADTE. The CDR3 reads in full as CSARGVGGADTEAFF.

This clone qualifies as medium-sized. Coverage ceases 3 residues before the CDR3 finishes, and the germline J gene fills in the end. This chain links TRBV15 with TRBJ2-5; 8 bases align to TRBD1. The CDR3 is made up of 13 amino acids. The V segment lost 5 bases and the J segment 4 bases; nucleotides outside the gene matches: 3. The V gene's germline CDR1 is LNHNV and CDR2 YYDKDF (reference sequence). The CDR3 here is CATSATGGETQYF. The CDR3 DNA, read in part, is TGTGCCACCAGCGCTACAGGGGGAGAGACC.

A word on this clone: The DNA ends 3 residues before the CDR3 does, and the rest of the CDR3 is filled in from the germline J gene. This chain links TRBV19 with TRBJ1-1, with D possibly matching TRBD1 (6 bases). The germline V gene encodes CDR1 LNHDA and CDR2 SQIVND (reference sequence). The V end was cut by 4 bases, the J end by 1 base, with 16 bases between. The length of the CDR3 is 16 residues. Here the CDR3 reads CASSTGGGSANTEAFF. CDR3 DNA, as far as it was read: TGTGCCAGTAGTACGGGGGGCGGGAGCGCGAACACTGAA.

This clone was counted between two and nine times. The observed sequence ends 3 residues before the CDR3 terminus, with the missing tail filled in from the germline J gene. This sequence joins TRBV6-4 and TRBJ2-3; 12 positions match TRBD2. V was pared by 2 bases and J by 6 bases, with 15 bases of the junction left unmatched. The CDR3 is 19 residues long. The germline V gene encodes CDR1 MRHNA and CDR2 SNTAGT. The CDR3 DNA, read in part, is TGTGCCAGCAGTGACACGATGGGGCGACTAGCGGGGGTCCGGGATACG. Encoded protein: CASSDTMGRLAGVRDT. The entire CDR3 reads CASSDTMGRLAGVRDTQYF.

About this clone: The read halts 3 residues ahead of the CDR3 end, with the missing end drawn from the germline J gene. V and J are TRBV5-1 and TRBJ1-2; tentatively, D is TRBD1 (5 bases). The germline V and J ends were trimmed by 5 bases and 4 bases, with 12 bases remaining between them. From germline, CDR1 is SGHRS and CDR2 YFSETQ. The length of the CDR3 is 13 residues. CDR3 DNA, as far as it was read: TGCGCCAGCAGAGGAGACAGTTCCTATGGC. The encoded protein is CASRGDSSYG. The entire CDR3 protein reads CASRGDSSYGYTF.

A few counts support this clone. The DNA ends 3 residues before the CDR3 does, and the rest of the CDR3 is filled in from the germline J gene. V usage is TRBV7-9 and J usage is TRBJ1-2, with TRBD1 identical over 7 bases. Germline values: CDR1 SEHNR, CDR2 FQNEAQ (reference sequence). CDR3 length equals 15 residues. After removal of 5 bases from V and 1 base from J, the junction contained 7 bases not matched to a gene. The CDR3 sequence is CASSLGDSLNYGYTF. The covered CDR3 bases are TGTGCCAGCAGCCTAGGGGACAGCCTTAACTATGGC. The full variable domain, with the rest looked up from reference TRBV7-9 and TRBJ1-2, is DTGVSQNPRHKITKRGQNVTFRCDPISEHNRLYWYRQTLGQGPEFLTYFQNEAQLEKSRLLSDRFSAERPKGSFSTLEIQRTEQGDSAMYLCASSLGDSLNYGYTFGSGTRLTVV.

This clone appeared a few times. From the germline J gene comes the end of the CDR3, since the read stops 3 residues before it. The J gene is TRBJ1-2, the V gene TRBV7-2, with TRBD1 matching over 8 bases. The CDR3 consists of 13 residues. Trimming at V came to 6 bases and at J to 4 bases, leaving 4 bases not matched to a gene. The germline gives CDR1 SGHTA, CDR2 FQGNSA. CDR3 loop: CASSSTGGYGYTF. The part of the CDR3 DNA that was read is TGTGCCAGCAGTTCCACAGGGGGCTATGGC.

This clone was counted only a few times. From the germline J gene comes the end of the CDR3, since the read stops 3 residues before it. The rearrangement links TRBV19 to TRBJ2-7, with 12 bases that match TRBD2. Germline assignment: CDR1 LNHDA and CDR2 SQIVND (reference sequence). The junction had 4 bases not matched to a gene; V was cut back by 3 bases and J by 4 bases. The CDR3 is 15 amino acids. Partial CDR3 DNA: TGTGCCAGTAGTATTAGGACTAGCGGGATATACGAG. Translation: CASSIRTSGIYE. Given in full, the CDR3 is CASSIRTSGIYEQYF.

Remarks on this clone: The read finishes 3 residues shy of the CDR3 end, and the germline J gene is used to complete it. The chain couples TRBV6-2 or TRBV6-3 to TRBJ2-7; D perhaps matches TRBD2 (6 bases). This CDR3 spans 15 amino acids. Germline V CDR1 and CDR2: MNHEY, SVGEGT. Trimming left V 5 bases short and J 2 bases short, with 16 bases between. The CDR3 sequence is CASSTGGGPPYEQYF. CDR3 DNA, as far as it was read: TGTGCCAGCAGTACCGGGGGAGGCCCTCCCTACGAG.

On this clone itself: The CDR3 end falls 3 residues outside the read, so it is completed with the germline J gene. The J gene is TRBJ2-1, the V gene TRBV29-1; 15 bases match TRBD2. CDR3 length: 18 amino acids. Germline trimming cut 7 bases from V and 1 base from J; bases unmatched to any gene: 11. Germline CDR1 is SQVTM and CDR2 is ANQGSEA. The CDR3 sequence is CSAAGLAGGSLSYNEQFF. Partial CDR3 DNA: TGCAGCGCCGCGGGACTAGCGGGGGGCTCCTTGTCCTACAATGAG.

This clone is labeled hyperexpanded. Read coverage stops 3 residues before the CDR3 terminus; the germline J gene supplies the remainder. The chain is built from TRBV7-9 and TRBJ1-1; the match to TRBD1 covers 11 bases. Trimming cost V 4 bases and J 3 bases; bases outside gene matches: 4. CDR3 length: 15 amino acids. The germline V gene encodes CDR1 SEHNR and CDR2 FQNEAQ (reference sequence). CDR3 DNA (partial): TGTGCCAGCAGCTATGGGACAGGGGGTGACACTGAA. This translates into CASSYGTGGDTE. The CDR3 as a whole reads CASSYGTGGDTEAFF.

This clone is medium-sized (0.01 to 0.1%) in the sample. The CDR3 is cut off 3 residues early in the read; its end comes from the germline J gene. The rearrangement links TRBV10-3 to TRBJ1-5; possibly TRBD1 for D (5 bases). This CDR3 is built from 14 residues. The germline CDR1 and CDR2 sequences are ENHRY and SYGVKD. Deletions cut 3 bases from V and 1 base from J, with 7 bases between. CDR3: CAISDPGSNQPQHF. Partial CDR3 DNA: TGTGCCATCAGTGATCCAGGGAGCAATCAGCCC.

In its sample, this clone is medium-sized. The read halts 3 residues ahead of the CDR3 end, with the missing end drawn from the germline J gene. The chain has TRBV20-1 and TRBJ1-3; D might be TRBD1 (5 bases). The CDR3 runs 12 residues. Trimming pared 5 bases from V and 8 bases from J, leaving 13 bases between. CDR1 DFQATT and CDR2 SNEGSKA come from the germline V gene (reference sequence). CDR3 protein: CSASTSGDTIYF. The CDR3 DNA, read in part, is TGCAGTGCTTCGACTTCGGGGGACACC.

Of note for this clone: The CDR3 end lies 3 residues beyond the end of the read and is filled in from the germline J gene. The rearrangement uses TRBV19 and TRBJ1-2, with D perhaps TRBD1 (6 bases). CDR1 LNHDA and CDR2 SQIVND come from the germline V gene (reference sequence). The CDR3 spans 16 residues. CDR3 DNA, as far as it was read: TGTGCCAGTAGTATAGGGGGGCGCGAAGAGGTAACGGGC. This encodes CASSIGGREEVTG. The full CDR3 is CASSIGGREEVTGYTF.

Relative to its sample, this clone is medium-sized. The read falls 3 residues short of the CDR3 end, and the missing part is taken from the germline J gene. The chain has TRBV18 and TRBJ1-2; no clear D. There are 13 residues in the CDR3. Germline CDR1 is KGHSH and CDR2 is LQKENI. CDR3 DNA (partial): TGTGCCAGCTCACCTTCCGGGGTTGGGGGC. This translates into CASSPSGVGG. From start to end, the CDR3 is CASSPSGVGGYTF.

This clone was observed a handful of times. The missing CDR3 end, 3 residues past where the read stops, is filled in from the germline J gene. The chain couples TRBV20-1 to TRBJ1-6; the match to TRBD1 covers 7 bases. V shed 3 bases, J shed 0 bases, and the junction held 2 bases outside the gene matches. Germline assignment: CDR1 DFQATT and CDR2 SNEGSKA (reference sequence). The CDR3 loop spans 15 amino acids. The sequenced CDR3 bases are TGCAGTGCTAGGTCAGGGGGCTCCTATAATTCACCC. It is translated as CSARSGGSYNSP. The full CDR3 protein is CSARSGGSYNSPLHF.

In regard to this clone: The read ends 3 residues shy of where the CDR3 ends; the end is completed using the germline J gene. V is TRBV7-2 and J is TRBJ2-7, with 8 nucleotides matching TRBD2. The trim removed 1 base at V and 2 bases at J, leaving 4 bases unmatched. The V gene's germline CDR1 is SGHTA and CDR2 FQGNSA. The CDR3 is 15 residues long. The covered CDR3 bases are TGTGCCAGCAGCTTAGGCGCGGGGGGAGCCTACGAG. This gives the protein CASSLGAGGAYE. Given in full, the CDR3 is CASSLGAGGAYEQYF.

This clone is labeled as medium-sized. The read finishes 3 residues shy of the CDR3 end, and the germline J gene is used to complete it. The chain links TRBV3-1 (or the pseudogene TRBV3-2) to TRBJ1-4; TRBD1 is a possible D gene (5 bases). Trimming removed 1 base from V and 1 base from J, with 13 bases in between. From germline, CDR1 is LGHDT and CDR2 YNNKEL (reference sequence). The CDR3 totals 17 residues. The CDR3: CASSQAQVLGTNEKLFF. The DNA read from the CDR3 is TGTGCCAGCAGCCAAGCACAGGTCTTAGGAACTAATGAAAAA.

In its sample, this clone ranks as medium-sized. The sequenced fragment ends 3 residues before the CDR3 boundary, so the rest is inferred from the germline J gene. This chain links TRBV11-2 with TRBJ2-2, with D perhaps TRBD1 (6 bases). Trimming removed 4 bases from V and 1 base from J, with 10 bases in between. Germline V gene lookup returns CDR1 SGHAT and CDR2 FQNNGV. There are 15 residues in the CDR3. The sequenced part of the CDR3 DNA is TGTGCCAGCAGCTCAAGGGACAAGAACACCGGGGAG. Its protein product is CASSSRDKNTGE. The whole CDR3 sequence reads CASSSRDKNTGELFF.

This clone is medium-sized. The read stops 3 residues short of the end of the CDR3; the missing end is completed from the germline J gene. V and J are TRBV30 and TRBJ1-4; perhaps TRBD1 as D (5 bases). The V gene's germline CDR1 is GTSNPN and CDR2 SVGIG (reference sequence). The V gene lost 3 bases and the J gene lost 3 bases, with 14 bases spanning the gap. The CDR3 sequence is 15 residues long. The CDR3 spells CAWSVQAGANEKLFF. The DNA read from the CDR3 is TGTGCCTGGAGCGTACAGGCTGGGGCTAATGAAAAA.

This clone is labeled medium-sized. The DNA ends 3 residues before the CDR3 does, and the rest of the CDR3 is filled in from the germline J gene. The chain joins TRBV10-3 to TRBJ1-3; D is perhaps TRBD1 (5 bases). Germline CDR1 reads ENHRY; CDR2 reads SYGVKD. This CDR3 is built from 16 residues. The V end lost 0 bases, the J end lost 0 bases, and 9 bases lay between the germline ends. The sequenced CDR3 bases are TGTGCCATCAGTGAGTCATGGGGGGACTCTGGAAACACC. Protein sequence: CAISESWGDSGNT. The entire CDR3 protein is CAISESWGDSGNTIYF.